Detailed here is one TCR beta chain. RNA, at 0.5 to 1 ug, was reverse transcribed with random hexamers. TCRdb fed the immunoSEQ multiplex PCR reads into MiXCR, producing one record per CDR3 protein. The repertoire holds about 300,000 distinct CDR3 sequences, with approximately 85% as singletons. The CDR3 is 14 amino acids. The V gene end was trimmed by 4 bases and the J gene end by 8 bases; junction bases not matched to a gene: 7. Looked up from germline, CDR1 is SGDLS and CDR2 is YYNGEE. This record belongs to a study of CD8 T cells in Susac syndrome. The material sequenced was CD8+ T cells from PBMCs. The V gene is TRBV9, the J gene TRBJ2-1; 9 nucleotides match TRBD1. The TCR sequence derives from a human donor with multiple sclerosis. Here the CDR3 reads CASSFLTGGDEQFF. CDR3 in DNA: TGTGCCAGCAGCTTTCTAACAGGGGGCGATGAGCAGTTCTTC.